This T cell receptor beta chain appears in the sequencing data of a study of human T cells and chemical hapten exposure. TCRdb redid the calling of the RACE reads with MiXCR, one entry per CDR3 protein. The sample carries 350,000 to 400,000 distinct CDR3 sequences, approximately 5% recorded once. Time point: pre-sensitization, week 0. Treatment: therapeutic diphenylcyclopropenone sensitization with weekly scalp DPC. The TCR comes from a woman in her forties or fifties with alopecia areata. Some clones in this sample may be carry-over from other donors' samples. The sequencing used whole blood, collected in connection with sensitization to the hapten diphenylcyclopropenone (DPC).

CDR3 region: CASSYSTGSNQPQHF. CDR3 DNA sequence: TGTGCCAGCAGTTACTCGACTGGGAGCAATCAGCCCCAGCATTTT. The chain couples TRBV6-6 to TRBJ1-5; D is ambiguous. This CDR3 is built from 15 residues. The V gene lost 0 bases and the J gene lost 1 base, with 7 bases spanning the gap. Germline V gives CDR1 MNHNY, CDR2 SVGAGI (reference sequence).